Described below is a single T cell receptor (beta chain) sequence and its context. This clonotype has a handful of counts. The antigen it recognizes is unknown. Per-base qualities were not stored, and no clone one base away is much larger. The sample is drawn from a study of patients and donors after allogeneic stem cell transplantation (TCRdb year 2020). CDR1 is given as SQVTM and CDR2 as ANQGSEA, both from the germline V gene. Trimming at the junction amounts to 7 bases on V and 0 bases on J, and the germline ends lie 10 bases apart. Its CDR3 holds 13 amino acids, cysteine through phenylalanine. Just the 39-base CDR3 DNA is kept, in frame starting at base 1. Libraries were made using RT-PCR. For sequencing, a NextSeq 550 was employed. TCRdb applied fastp at Q25 and MiXCR to the public reads, then kept only in-frame beta chains. CDR3 protein duplicates are merged, each entry listing the most common genes and DNA. Here the sample has 90,000 to 130,000 distinct CDR3 sequences; less than 45% occur a single time. The top ten constitute 25% to 35% of the sample.

The V gene is TRBV29-1 and the J gene is TRBJ1-3; confidence is insufficient to name the D gene. This receptor was identified in a human donor who was either an allogeneic HSCT recipient or a stem cell or donor lymphocyte infusion donor (not recorded which). It is not recorded whose cells these are; they may come from a transplant donor. The sequencing sample was made of blood, either unsorted or a sorted T cell fraction (not recorded which). CDR3 sequence: CSAGIRSGNTIYF. The nucleotide sequence reads TGCAGCGCCGGGATCCGCTCTGGAAACACCATATATTTT.